The text below deals with one T cell receptor beta chain. The antigen remains unidentified. Mismatch with germline at one junction end may stem from a read error. Time point specified: week 5, during vaccination. What each vaccine dose contained was 300 ug of mutant IDH1 20-mer peptide, accompanied by topical imiquimod. The CDR3 is 14 residues long. Germline-derived CDR1 and CDR2 are SEHNR and FQNEAQ (reference sequence). This sample is part of a study of a mutant IDH1 vaccine in newly diagnosed glioma. Study details: Vaccination of patients was performed eight times, in weeks 1, 3, 5, 7, 11, 15, 19 and 23. Vaccines were begun 4-6 weeks after radiotherapy alone, or with temozolomide cycles. Previous care, which was radiotherapy, temozolomide, or both, most often involved both.

Assay: immunoSEQ multiplex PCR; the TCRdb copy retains only in-frame clones and omits some. In the table there are approximately 26,000 clones, approximately 79% of which are singletons. Study-wide findings and caveats: There seemed to be no relation between pseudoprogression and changes in top peripheral T cell clonotypes.

The chain recombines TRBV7-9 with TRBJ1-2; D gene ambiguous. The sample in question was PBMCs, obtained from a glioma patient whose treatment included an IDH1 peptide vaccine. The TCR was taken from a man aged 35-49 years with glioma. Some clones in this sample may be carry-over from other donors' samples. CDR3: CASTIMLLRTDVAF. CDR3 DNA sequence: TGTGCCAGCACTATAATGCTTTTACGGACCGACGTCGCCTTC.